Given below is one T cell receptor beta chain in context. Other DNA sequences in the same sample also yield this CDR3. Method: immunoSEQ multiplex PCR; TCRdb's copy keeps in-frame clones and lacks some. The sample includes about 94,000 clones, roughly nine tenths of them seen just once. This sample is part of a study of control samples from healthy donors and cancer patients. With V trimmed by 3 bases and J by 0 bases, 4 bases remained unmatched. The CDR3 covers 16 residues. Per germline, CDR1 SNHLY and CDR2 FYNNEI. The sequenced sample was blood. This receptor was taken from a woman under 30 in good health. The chain carries TRBV2 and TRBJ2-1, with 8 bases fitting TRBD2. The CDR3 DNA sequence: TGTGCCAGCAGTGACCTGGCGGGGGGCTCCTACAATGAGCAGTTCTTC. Translated, it gives CASSDLAGGSYNEQFF. The variable domain in full, with the rest retrieved from reference TRBV2 and TRBJ2-1, is EPEVTQTPSHQVTQMGQEVILRCVPISNHLYFYWYRQILGQKVEFLVSFYNNEISEKSEIFDDQFSVERPDGSNFTLKIRSTKLEDSAMYFCASSDLAGGSYNEQFFGPGTRLTVL.